This T cell receptor beta chain was recorded in a study of T-cell reconstitution after alpha-beta-depleted transplantation in children. Unique molecular identifiers tagged the TCRbeta library. TCRdb re-derived calls from the PCR reads in MiXCR, one entry per CDR3 protein. The table lists 250,000 to 300,000 distinct CDR3 sequences, around 10% of them singletons. Whole-study findings and limits: The authors attributed T-cell counts and diversity one year after transplant mostly to newly produced T cells. Expanded graft clones numbering several hundred reportedly gave rise to alpha-beta T cells about two months after transplant.

This clonotype was counted many times. The antigen is unknown. Germline V gene data show CDR1 as SQVTM and CDR2 as ANQGSEA. Between the trimmed V and J ends, which lost 3 bases and 3 bases, there was a span of 2 bases. The CDR3 runs 10 residues. This chain uses TRBV29-1 with TRBJ1-2; no clear D. Sequencing was performed on PBMCs, taken before TCRalphabeta/CD19-depleted stem cell transplant. This TCR was sampled from a boy younger than two with acute myeloid leukemia, due to receive a stem cell transplant. The CDR3 protein is CSVEDYGYTF. The CDR3 nucleotides read TGCAGCGTTGAGGACTATGGCTACACCTTC.